The 22 T cell receptor beta chains below come from one sample, sequenced in a study of control samples from healthy donors and cancer patients. The assay was immunoSEQ multiplex PCR, and TCRdb's table has in-frame clones only and misses some. The sample includes about 40,000 clones, 80% to 95% of them seen just once. Material: blood. All receptors derive from a woman in her 50s in good health.

The chain employs TRBV6-4 and TRBJ1-6; 12 positions agree with TRBD1. The CDR3 contains 15 residues. Germline V gene data show CDR1 as MRHNA and CDR2 as SNTAGT. The trim removed 6 bases at V and 10 bases at J, leaving 7 bases unmatched. The CDR3 loop is CASSVGTGGASPLHF. The DNA of the CDR3 is TGTGCCAGCAGCGTCGGGACAGGGGGCGCGTCACCCCTCCACTTT.

This chain uses TRBV4-1 with TRBJ2-2; perhaps TRBD1 as D (6 bases). The CDR3 runs to 14 residues. Germline V lookup: CDR1 MGHRA, CDR2 YSYEKL. Trimming took 2 bases from V and 6 from J, leaving 10 bases between them. The CDR3 coding sequence is TGCGCCAGCAGCCAATGGACAGCGGCCGGGGAGCTGTTTTTT. Translating it yields CASSQWTAAGELFF.

The rearrangement uses TRBV7-9 and TRBJ2-7; D could derive from TRBD1 or TRBD2 (5 bases each). The ends were cut back, 5 bases at V and 4 bases at J, with 12 bases in the middle. CDR3 length: 13 residues. Germline assignment: CDR1 SEHNR and CDR2 FQNEAQ (reference sequence). CDR3 loop: CASSLDWGYEQYF. CDR3 DNA: TGTGCCAGCAGCCTCGACTGGGGGTACGAGCAGTACTTC.

The chain combines TRBV2 with TRBJ2-5; 8 bases fit TRBD2. The CDR3 loop spans 12 amino acids. Germline CDR1 SNHLY, CDR2 FYNNEI. This CDR3 reads CVTGGGKETQYF. CDR3 nucleotide sequence: TGTGTCACGGGAGGGGGAAAAGAGACCCAGTACTTC.

This clone was recorded only once. Other DNA sequences within the sample encode an identical CDR3. The chain employs TRBV13 and TRBJ2-5; 11 nucleotides align to TRBD2. V lost 4 bases, J lost 9 bases, and 10 bases stayed unmatched. Germline V gives CDR1 PRHDT, CDR2 FYEKMQ (reference sequence). The CDR3 is 15 amino acids. The CDR3 DNA reads TGTGCCAGCAGCTGGGGACTAGCGGTTAGTGGGGCCCAGTACTTC. As protein: CASSWGLAVSGAQYF.

The chain has TRBV4-2 and TRBJ2-6; D is unresolved. Germline CDR1 LGHNA, CDR2 YNFKEQ. The CDR3 is 15 amino acids. V dropped 0 bases and J dropped 1 base, with 4 bases sitting between them. This CDR3 reads CASSQDWSGANVLTF. The CDR3 coding sequence is TGTGCCAGCAGCCAAGATTGGTCTGGGGCCAACGTCCTGACTTTC.

The rearrangement uses TRBV4-3 and TRBJ1-2, with no clear D. Trimming removed 0 bases from V and 7 bases from J, with 15 bases in between. CDR3 length equals 15 residues. Per the germline V gene, CDR1 is LGHNA and CDR2 is YSLEER. The CDR3 loop reads CASSQEYKVGSGYTF. The CDR3, as DNA: TGCGCCAGCAGCCAAGAGTACAAAGTAGGGAGTGGCTACACCTTC.

The CDR3 sequence is CASSLTPRGVYNSPLHF. The CDR3 DNA reads TGTGCCAGCAGCTTGACCCCTAGAGGTGTCTATAATTCACCCCTCCACTTT. The chain combines TRBV27 with TRBJ1-6; D unclear. The CDR3 length is 17 residues. The germline V gene has CDR1 MNHEY and CDR2 SMNVEV (reference sequence). V dropped 6 bases and J dropped 3 bases, with 18 bases sitting between them.

The chain carries TRBV29-1 and TRBJ1-1; D possibly corresponds to TRBD1 (5 bases). With 2 bases removed from V and 5 bases from J, the gap between germline ends came to 12 bases. The CDR3 totals 13 residues. CDR1 and CDR2 from the germline V gene are SQVTM and ANQGSEA. The CDR3 sequence: CSVENQGATEAFF. CDR3 DNA: TGCAGCGTTGAAAATCAGGGCGCTACTGAAGCTTTCTTT. The full variable domain, its missing parts supplied by reference TRBV29-1 and TRBJ1-1, is SAVISQKPSRDICQRGTSLTIQCQVDSQVTMMFWYRQQPGQSLTLIATANQGSEATYESGFVIDKFPISRPNLTFSTLTVSNMSPEDSSIYLCSVENQGATEAFFGQGTRLTVV.

Only a few counts were recorded for this clone. V and J are TRBV7-9 and TRBJ2-5, with 8 nucleotides matching TRBD2. The CDR3 loop spans 16 amino acids. Germline trimming cut 1 base from V and 2 bases from J; bases unmatched to any gene: 6. Germline-derived CDR1 and CDR2 are SEHNR and FQNEAQ (reference sequence). CDR3 DNA: TGTGCCAGCAGCTTAGGCCTAGCGGGCCTGCAAGAGACCCAGTACTTC. Protein sequence: CASSLGLAGLQETQYF.

The rearrangement links TRBV7-2 to TRBJ2-7; D perhaps matches TRBD1 (6 bases). The CDR3 spans 15 residues. The germline gives CDR1 SGHTA, CDR2 FQGNSA. Trimming removed 5 bases at V and 3 bases at J, with 17 bases between. The CDR3: CASSQDRDTHYEQYF. The CDR3 coding sequence is TGTGCCAGCAGCCAAGACCGGGACACCCACTACGAGCAGTACTTC.

This chain links TRBV29-1 with TRBJ1-1; a possible D gene is TRBD1 (5 bases). The V end was cut by 4 bases, the J end by 4 bases, with 13 bases between. The CDR3 is 13 residues long. Germline loops: CDR1 SQVTM, CDR2 ANQGSEA. As DNA, the CDR3 is TGCAGCGTTGTAGGGGCGGGGTTCACTGAAGCTTTCTTT. This gives the protein CSVVGAGFTEAFF.

V gene TRBV27 combines with J gene TRBJ1-2; D call uncertain. The germline CDR1 and CDR2 sequences are MNHEY and SMNVEV (reference sequence). The germline V and J ends were trimmed by 2 bases and 3 bases, with 7 bases remaining between them. This CDR3 spans 13 amino acids. CDR3 sequence reads: CASSLTVDYGYTF. The CDR3 nucleotides read TGTGCCAGCAGTTTAACGGTGGACTATGGCTACACCTTC.

V and J are TRBV7-3 and TRBJ1-2; possibly TRBD1 for D (6 bases). The CDR3 is 14 amino acids. Per germline, CDR1 SGHTA and CDR2 FQGTGA. The V and J ends lost 5 bases and 8 bases respectively, with 18 bases between them. Here the CDR3 DNA reads TGTGCCAGCAGCCCCGGGACACCGCTAACGGGCTACACCTTC. It encodes CASSPGTPLTGYTF. Together with reference TRBV7-3 and TRBJ1-2, the CDR3 gives the full variable domain: GAGVSQTPSNKVTEKGKYVELRCDPISGHTALYWYRQSLGQGPEFLIYFQGTGAADDSGLPNDRFFAVRPEGSVSTLKIQRTERGDSAVYLCASSPGTPLTGYTFGSGTRLTVV.

V is TRBV28 and J is TRBJ1-1; no definite D call. The V gene's germline CDR1 is MDHEN and CDR2 SYDVKM. The CDR3 has 12 residues. The V end lost 4 bases, the J end lost 4 bases, and 7 bases lay between the germline ends. The CDR3 region has the DNA TGTGCCAGCAGTTACCGTGGCACTGAAGCTTTCTTT. Its translation: CASSYRGTEAFF.

The rearrangement uses TRBV28 and TRBJ1-2; a possible D gene is TRBD1 (5 bases). This CDR3 region has 14 residues. V lost 6 bases and J 4 bases, leaving 15 bases between the germline ends. Looked up from germline, CDR1 is MDHEN and CDR2 is SYDVKM. CDR3 in amino acids: CASSPNHGTYGYTF. CDR3 nucleotides: TGTGCCAGCAGCCCAAACCACGGGACCTATGGCTACACCTTC.

This rearrangement joins TRBV6-5 to TRBJ2-3, with D possibly TRBD1 on 6 matching bases. Germline V lookup: CDR1 MNHEY, CDR2 SVGAGI. CDR3 length equals 13 residues. V gave up 7 bases and J gave up 10 bases, with 18 bases separating them. The CDR3 reads CASTQGQSRAQYF. The CDR3 bases are TGTGCCAGCACCCAGGGACAAAGTCGTGCGCAGTATTTT.

The chain carries TRBV7-8 and TRBJ2-7; 7 bases fit TRBD1. The CDR3 runs 15 residues. V shed 5 bases, J shed 2 bases, and the junction held 9 bases outside the gene matches. Germline lookup yields CDR1 SGHVS and CDR2 FQNEAQ. The CDR3 DNA sequence: TGTGCCAGCAGCCCATCCCTGGGACAGCCCTACGAGCAGTACTTC. Translated: CASSPSLGQPYEQYF.

The chain employs TRBV6-2 or TRBV6-3 and TRBJ1-5, with D hard to call. The CDR3 spans 16 residues. CDR1 and CDR2 from the germline V gene are MNHEY and SVGEGT. Trimming shortened V by 5 bases and J by 3 bases, and 17 bases separated the two germline ends. The chain's CDR3 is CASSPNLGRPNQPQHF. In DNA form, the CDR3 reads TGTGCCAGCAGTCCAAACTTGGGCAGGCCCAATCAGCCCCAGCATTTT.

V and J are TRBV5-1 and TRBJ1-2; weak D call: TRBD1 (6 bases). The CDR3 length is 14 residues. V shed 2 bases and J shed 3 bases, with 11 bases lying between them. Germline CDR1 is SGHRS and CDR2 is YFSETQ. The CDR3 loop reads CASSLAGVDYGYTF. The CDR3 DNA is TGCGCCAGCAGCTTAGCAGGGGTGGACTATGGCTACACCTTC.

The gene calls are TRBV15 and TRBJ2-2; 7 bases are shared with TRBD1. CDR3 length: 14 residues. Germline V CDR1 and CDR2: LNHNV, YYDKDF (reference sequence). The ends lost 5 bases at V and 1 base at J; junction bases unmatched: 1. CDR3 DNA: TGTGCCACCAGCCGGACAGGGAACACCGGGGAGCTGTTTTTT. It yields the protein CATSRTGNTGELFF.

The chain's CDR3 is CASSAGQGAEEKLFF. CDR3 sequence (DNA): TGTGCCAGCAGCGCCGGACAGGGGGCGGAGGAAAAACTGTTTTTT. V is TRBV9 and J is TRBJ1-4; 11 bases line up with TRBD1. Trimming cost V 3 bases and J 8 bases; bases outside gene matches: 6. The V gene's germline CDR1 is SGDLS and CDR2 YYNGEE. The CDR3 contains 15 residues.